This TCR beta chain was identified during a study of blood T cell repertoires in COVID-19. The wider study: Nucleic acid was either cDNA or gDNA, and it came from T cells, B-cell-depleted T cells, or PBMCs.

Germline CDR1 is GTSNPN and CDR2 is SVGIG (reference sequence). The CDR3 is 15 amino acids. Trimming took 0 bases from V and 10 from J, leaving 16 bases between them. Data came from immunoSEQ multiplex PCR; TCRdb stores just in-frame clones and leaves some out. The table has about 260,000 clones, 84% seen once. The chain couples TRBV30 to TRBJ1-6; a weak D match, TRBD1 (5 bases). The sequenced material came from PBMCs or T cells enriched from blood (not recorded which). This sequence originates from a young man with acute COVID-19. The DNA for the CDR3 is TGTGCCTGGAGTGTGGGACGGTTGCGGGAGTCACCCCTCCACTTT. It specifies CAWSVGRLRESPLHF.